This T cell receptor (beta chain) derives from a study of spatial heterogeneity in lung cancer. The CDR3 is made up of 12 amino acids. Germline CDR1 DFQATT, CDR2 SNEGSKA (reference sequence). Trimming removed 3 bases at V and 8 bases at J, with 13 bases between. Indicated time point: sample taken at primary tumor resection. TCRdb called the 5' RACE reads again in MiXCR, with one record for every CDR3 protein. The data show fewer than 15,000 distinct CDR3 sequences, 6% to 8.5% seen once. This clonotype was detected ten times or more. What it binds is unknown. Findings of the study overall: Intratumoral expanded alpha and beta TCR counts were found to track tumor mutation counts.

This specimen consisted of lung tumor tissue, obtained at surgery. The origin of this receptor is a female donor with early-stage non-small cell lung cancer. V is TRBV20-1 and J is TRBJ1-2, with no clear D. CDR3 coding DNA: TGCAGTGCTAGTGAAGGTTTGGGAGGCTACACCTTC. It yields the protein CSASEGLGGYTF.